What follows describes a single TCR beta chain. CDR1 and CDR2 from the germline V gene are SEHNR and FQNEAQ (reference sequence). The CDR3 has 16 residues. The V gene lost 4 bases and the J gene lost 3 bases, with 18 bases spanning the gap. This entry comes from a study of blood T cell repertoires in COVID-19. Measured with immunoSEQ multiplex PCR; TCRdb has only the in-frame clones, and not every one. The sample shows about 210,000 clones, 65% to 85% of them seen only once. Contact with a PCR-confirmed or clinician-diagnosed COVID-19 case occurred within 2 weeks of entry. The chain recombines TRBV7-9 with TRBJ1-2; no reliable D call. The sequencing sample was made of PBMCs or T cells enriched from blood (not recorded which). This TCR was sampled from a woman in her 30s who had been exposed to COVID-19. The CDR3 DNA reads as TGTGCCAGCAGCTCGGACCGGACTTATCGTGACTATGGCTACACCTTC. The encoded protein is CASSSDRTYRDYGYTF.